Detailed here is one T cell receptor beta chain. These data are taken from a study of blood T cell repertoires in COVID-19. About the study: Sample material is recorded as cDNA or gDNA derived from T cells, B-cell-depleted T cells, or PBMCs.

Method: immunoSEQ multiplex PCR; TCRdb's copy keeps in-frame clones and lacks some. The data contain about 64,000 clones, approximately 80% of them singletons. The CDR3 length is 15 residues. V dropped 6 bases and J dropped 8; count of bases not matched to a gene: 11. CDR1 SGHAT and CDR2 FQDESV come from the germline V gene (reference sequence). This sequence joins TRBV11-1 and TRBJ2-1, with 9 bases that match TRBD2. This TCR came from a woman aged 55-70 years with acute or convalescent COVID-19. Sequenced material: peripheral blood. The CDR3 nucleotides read TGTGCCAGCAGGACGGGACTAGCCTCGTTTGATGAGCAGTTCTTC. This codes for CASRTGLASFDEQFF.